Presented here are 24 T cell receptor beta chains from one specimen sequenced in a study of T cell changes during pregnancy in multiple sclerosis. This table comes from immunoSEQ multiplex PCR, and its TCRdb copy is limited to in-frame clones, with some not included. The data contain 35,000 to 50,000 clones, approximately 90% of them singletons. The sequencing here drew on CD4+ T cells from peripheral blood mononuclear cells, taken after pregnancy. These receptors came from a female donor with multiple sclerosis, enrolled in a pregnancy study.

The chain has TRBV5-6 and TRBJ1-1; D is possibly TRBD1 (6 bases). Germline V gives CDR1 SGHDT, CDR2 YYEEEE. The CDR3 runs to 15 residues. V gave up 4 bases and J gave up 1 base, with 14 bases separating them. Here the CDR3 reads CASSPVGAPNTEAFF. In DNA, the CDR3 is TGTGCCAGCAGCCCCGTGGGGGCCCCGAACACTGAAGCTTTCTTT.

Only one count was recorded for this clone. This chain links TRBV13 with TRBJ2-7; 11 positions match TRBD1. The CDR3 extends over 15 amino acids. The germline CDR1 and CDR2 sequences are PRHDT and FYEKMQ (reference sequence). Losses at the gene ends were 5 bases for V and 10 bases for J; bases not matched to a gene: 13. The DNA of the CDR3 is TGTGCCAGCAGCCTTAGGACAGGGGGCTCCCCTGAACAGTACTTC. It codes for CASSLRTGGSPEQYF.

The rearrangement links TRBV11-2 to TRBJ1-1, with D uncertain. The CDR3 length is 13 residues. From germline, CDR1 is SGHAT and CDR2 FQNNGV. V was clipped by 1 base and J by 7 bases, with 10 bases between them. The CDR3 DNA sequence: TGTGCCAGCAGCTTAGCCCCGGCGGTTGAAGCTTTCTTT. Translating it yields CASSLAPAVEAFF.

The chain joins TRBV5-1 to TRBJ2-1; the match to TRBD2 covers 9 bases. The junction had 4 bases not matched to a gene; V was cut back by 2 bases and J by 7 bases. Per germline, CDR1 SGHRS and CDR2 YFSETQ. The CDR3 has 14 residues. The CDR3 bases are TGCGCCAGCAGCTTCTCGGGACTAGCAAATGAGCAGTTCTTC. It is translated as CASSFSGLANEQFF.

This clone was recorded only once. The chain carries TRBV29-1 and TRBJ2-5; D perhaps matches TRBD2 (5 bases). The germline CDR1 and CDR2 sequences are SQVTM and ANQGSEA. V lost 4 bases and J lost 2, with 11 bases in between. This CDR3 has 13 residues. The CDR3 nucleotides are TGCAGCGTTGTAAGGCGGGTACAAGAGACCCAGTACTTC. It specifies CSVVRRVQETQYF.

The CDR3 nucleotides read TGTGCCAGCAGCCGCGGGATAGCGGGAGTCTACGAGCAGTACTTC. Translated: CASSRGIAGVYEQYF. This chain connects TRBV7-2 to TRBJ2-7; 9 bases are a match to TRBD2. CDR3 length: 15 residues. With V trimmed by 5 bases and J by 3 bases, 8 bases remained unmatched. CDR1 SGHTA and CDR2 FQGNSA come from the germline V gene.

The chain has TRBV28 and TRBJ2-4; D unresolved. CDR1 and CDR2 (germline): MDHEN, SYDVKM. This CDR3 has 15 amino acids. Trimming left V 3 bases short and J 1 base short, with 10 bases between. The CDR3 here is CASSLNGRAKNIQYF. Written as DNA, the CDR3 is TGTGCCAGCAGTTTGAACGGCAGGGCCAAAAACATTCAGTACTTC.

The rearrangement uses TRBV30 and TRBJ2-7, with D perhaps matching TRBD2 (6 bases). Per the germline V gene, CDR1 is GTSNPN and CDR2 is SVGIG (reference sequence). CDR3 length: 15 amino acids. Trimming left V 4 bases short and J 5 bases short, with 21 bases between. DNA of the CDR3: TGTGCCTGGAAAAGAGGTCGGGGGAATCCTAACGAGCAGTACTTC. This codes for CAWKRGRGNPNEQYF.

The J gene is TRBJ1-1, the V gene TRBV5-1, with 7 positions matching TRBD1. J gave up 2 bases and V 1 base, and 11 bases lay outside the gene matches. This CDR3 is built from 17 residues. The germline CDR1 and CDR2 sequences are SGHRS and YFSETQ. The DNA of the CDR3 is TGCGCCAGCAGCTTGTATGTAATGGGGACAGACAACACTGAAGCTTTCTTT. This codes for CASSLYVMGTDNTEAFF.

The chain combines TRBV5-1 with TRBJ2-1; 7 bases are a match to TRBD1. There are 13 residues in the CDR3. V shed 6 bases, J shed 6 bases, and the junction held 6 bases outside the gene matches. Germline V CDR1 and CDR2: SGHRS, YFSETQ. CDR3 loop: CASTHGQANEQFF. CDR3 bases: TGCGCCAGCACCCACGGACAGGCCAATGAGCAGTTCTTC. Supplemented by reference TRBV5-1 and TRBJ2-1, the full variable domain reads KAGVTQTPRYLIKTRGQQVTLSCSPISGHRSVSWYQQTPGQGLQFLFEYFSETQRNKGNFPGRFSGRQFSNSRSEMNVSTLELGDSALYLCASTHGQANEQFFGPGTRLTVL.

This clone was recorded a few times. The CDR3 DNA sequence: TGTGCCAGCAGTGTTGGGGGGACTGAAGCTTTCTTT. Its translation is CASSVGGTEAFF. The chain combines TRBV2 with TRBJ1-1; a possible D gene is TRBD1 (5 bases). The ends were cut back, 4 bases at V and 5 bases at J, with 8 bases in the middle. The germline gives CDR1 SNHLY, CDR2 FYNNEI. The CDR3 length is 12 residues.

The chain couples TRBV10-3 to TRBJ1-2; TRBD1 matches at 7 bases. J lost 7 bases, V lost 2 bases, and 10 bases had no gene match. Germline CDR1 ENHRY, CDR2 SYGVKD. This CDR3 comprises 15 residues. The CDR3 reads CAISEGGQAFGGYTF. The CDR3 coding sequence is TGTGCCATCAGTGAGGGAGGACAGGCCTTCGGTGGCTACACCTTC.

The chain has TRBV19 and TRBJ1-4, with 9 bases identical to TRBD1. Germline V gene lookup returns CDR1 LNHDA and CDR2 SQIVND (reference sequence). V was pared by 4 bases and J by 8 bases, with 5 bases of the junction left unmatched. This CDR3 is 14 amino acids long. The CDR3 here is CASSTGQGREKLFF. DNA for the CDR3: TGTGCCAGTAGTACGGGACAGGGCCGAGAAAAACTGTTTTTT.

V gene TRBV2 combines with J gene TRBJ2-7; 7 positions match TRBD2. Germline CDR1 and CDR2: SNHLY and FYNNEI. The CDR3 covers 13 residues. J lost 3 bases, V lost 5 bases, and 4 bases had no gene match. The CDR3 loop is CASSSLAHYEQYF. The CDR3 coding sequence is TGTGCCAGCAGTTCACTAGCGCACTACGAGCAGTACTTC.

The V gene is TRBV4-3, the J gene TRBJ2-1; 7 bases fit TRBD2. This CDR3 region has 18 residues. Looked up from germline, CDR1 is LGHNA and CDR2 is YSLEER. The V and J ends lost 1 base and 0 bases, in that order; junction bases with no gene match: 9. DNA for the CDR3: TGCGCCAGCAGCCAAGGCCCAAGCGGGGCCAGCTCCTACAATGAGCAGTTCTTC. Encoded protein: CASSQGPSGASSYNEQFF.

This chain joins TRBV4-2 and TRBJ2-1; D possibly corresponds to TRBD2 (6 bases). Trimming left V 4 bases short and J 2 bases short, with 18 bases between. The CDR3 runs 17 residues. The V gene's germline CDR1 is LGHNA and CDR2 YNFKEQ. The CDR3 bases are TGTGCCAGCAGCCTCGGGGTCGGAGGAGGGACCTACAATGAGCAGTTCTTC. Its protein product is CASSLGVGGGTYNEQFF.

The V and J genes are TRBV5-4 and TRBJ2-3, with 8 bases identical to TRBD1. The trim removed 4 bases at V and 0 bases at J, leaving 10 bases unmatched. Germline V CDR1 and CDR2: SGHNT, YYREEE (reference sequence). The CDR3 extends over 17 amino acids. DNA for the CDR3: TGTGCCAGCAGCGTACAGACAGGGGCCCCCAGCACAGATACGCAGTATTTT. Translating gives CASSVQTGAPSTDTQYF.

The chain couples TRBV19 to TRBJ2-2; D is unresolved. The germline CDR1 and CDR2 sequences are LNHDA and SQIVND (reference sequence). The CDR3 spans 13 residues. V lost 8 bases and J 1 base, leaving 8 bases between the germline ends. CDR3 amino acids: CASSVRNTGELFF. CDR3 coding DNA: TGTGCCAGTTCGGTGAGGAACACCGGGGAGCTGTTTTTT.

The chain recombines TRBV5-6 with TRBJ2-5; 10 nucleotides agree with TRBD1. Germline CDR1 is SGHDT and CDR2 is YYEEEE. The CDR3 extends over 15 amino acids. With V trimmed by 4 bases and J by 1 base, 4 bases remained unmatched. The CDR3 protein is CASSRDRGLQETQYF. The CDR3 nucleotides read TGTGCCAGCAGCCGGGACAGGGGCCTCCAAGAGACCCAGTACTTC.

The CDR3 DNA reads TGTGCCAGCTCACCTGGGCTGGCCTACGAGCAGTACTTC. Translated, it gives CASSPGLAYEQYF. The chain recombines TRBV18 with TRBJ2-7; no clear D gene. The ends were cut back, 3 bases at V and 2 bases at J, with 8 bases in the middle. The CDR3 contains 13 residues. CDR1 and CDR2 from the germline V gene are KGHSH and LQKENI.

DNA of the CDR3: TGCGCCAGCAGCATTCTAGCGGGAGTCTCCTACGAGCAGTACTTC. It is translated as CASSILAGVSYEQYF. The gene calls are TRBV5-1 and TRBJ2-7, with TRBD2 matching over 10 bases. V dropped 4 bases and J dropped 0; count of bases not matched to a gene: 4. The CDR3 is 15 amino acids. Germline CDR1 SGHRS, CDR2 YFSETQ. The variable domain in full, completed from reference TRBV5-1 and TRBJ2-7, reads KAGVTQTPRYLIKTRGQQVTLSCSPISGHRSVSWYQQTPGQGLQFLFEYFSETQRNKGNFPGRFSGRQFSNSRSEMNVSTLELGDSALYLCASSILAGVSYEQYFGPGTRLTVT.

The V call is TRBV19, the J call TRBJ1-3; weak D call: TRBD1 (5 bases). The CDR3 runs to 14 residues. Germline values: CDR1 LNHDA, CDR2 SQIVND (reference sequence). The germline V and J ends were trimmed by 9 bases and 4 bases, with 16 bases remaining between them. CDR3 residues: CASVPGGLGNTIYF. Here the CDR3 DNA reads TGTGCCAGCGTCCCGGGGGGTCTAGGAAACACCATATATTTT. Together with reference TRBV19 and TRBJ1-3, the CDR3 gives the full variable domain: DGGITQSPKYLFRKEGQNVTLSCEQNLNHDAMYWYRQDPGQGLRLIYYSQIVNDFQKGDIAEGYSVSREKKESFPLTVTSAQKNPTAFYLCASVPGGLGNTIYFGEGSWLTVV.

On this clone itself: Germline is not matched at one junction end, which may reflect a read error. This chain joins TRBV18 and TRBJ1-1; D is unclear. Germline V gene sequence: CDR1 KGHSH, CDR2 LQKENI. This CDR3 contains 14 residues. The CDR3, as DNA: TGTGCCAGCTCCCCACAGAGATCTAACACTGAAGCTTTCTTT. It translates to CASSPQRSNTEAFF.

This chain uses TRBV28 with TRBJ1-5, with D possibly matching TRBD1 (5 bases). CDR1 and CDR2 (germline): MDHEN, SYDVKM. This CDR3 comprises 18 residues. Trimming stripped 5 bases from V and 0 bases from J, with 20 bases between. CDR3 coding DNA: TGTGCCAGCAGTATGCCGGGACTGCCTGCAAATAGCAATCAGCCCCAGCATTTT. Translating gives CASSMPGLPANSNQPQHF.